This T cell receptor beta chain was sequenced during a study of cytomegalovirus exposure and HLA in healthy donors. Looking at the study overall: A preliminary data release comprised approximately 85 million unique TCRs obtained from HLA-typed donors.

This clone was counted only a few times. The antigen remains undetermined. Study results and caveats: TCR beta sequences reportedly predicted the HLA-A and HLA-B alleles of most subjects accurately. Some segments of the V type, notably TRBV6-2 and TRBV6-3, were excluded as indistinguishable. Researchers reported that a few CMV-associated chains were confirmed in vitro as CMV antigen-specific.

Researchers ran the PCR with 60 Vbeta and 13 Jbeta primers. The table came from immunoSEQ multiplex PCR; TCRdb's copy has only in-frame clones and leaves some out. The sample contains roughly 92,000 clones, around 8% of which appear only once. In germline, CDR1 is SGDLS, CDR2 YYNGEE. V dropped 4 bases and J dropped 5 bases, with 15 bases sitting between them. CDR3 length: 15 residues. The source of this sequence is a man between 50 and 59 years old in good health and CMV-seronegative. The chain employs TRBV9 and TRBJ2-2, with D maybe TRBD2 (5 bases). The sequenced sample consisted of PBMCs. The CDR3 region has the DNA TGTGCCAGCAGCCTAGGAGGCCCGGGGACCGGGGAGCTGTTTTTT. Translation: CASSLGGPGTGELFF.